Below, one T cell receptor (beta chain) is given with its context. The antigen remains undetermined. TCRdb fed the reads into MiXCR, producing one record per CDR3 protein. The data show fewer than 550,000 distinct CDR3 sequences, with around a quarter seen just once and about 12% held by the top ten. The source of the sample is a study of T cell repertoires in cytomegalovirus infection. Study-level information: Carrying CMV and the relevant HLA type showed in public TCR beta signatures.

Overall study results and limits: There were HLA-C-restricted CMV-specific TCR beta clonotypes dominating the ex vivo response. Totalled public TCR beta family frequency picked out people who carried CMV plus the relevant HLA.

With 5 bases removed from V and 7 bases from J, the gap between germline ends came to 13 bases. The CDR3 is 13 residues long. The rearrangement links TRBV12-3 or TRBV12-4 to TRBJ2-3; no definite D call. The TCR originated in a human donor in good health (CMV status not recorded). Some clones in this sample may be carry-over from other donors' samples. The sequenced sample was PBMCs. CDR3 sequence reads: CASSLRTENTQYF. The CDR3 bases are TGTGCCAGCAGTCTCCGGACCGAAAATACGCAGTATTTT.